Following are 9 T cell receptor beta chains from one sample sequenced in a study of Graves' ophthalmopathy and Graves' hyperthyroidism. Amplification from RNA transcripts yielded the TCR beta CDR3 regions. HTBI-primed RT-PCR formed the first round, and a multiplex PCR formed the second. One entry per CDR3 protein, called by TCRdb with MiXCR from the multiplex PCR reads. Found here are roughly 500,000 distinct CDR3 sequences, approximately 14% of them singletons; the top ten hold 8% to 10%. Specimen: blood. The receptor source for this set is a woman in her twenties or thirties with Graves' ophthalmopathy.

This clonotype was recorded at least ten times. The chain's CDR3 is CASNGADLNTGELFF. Written as DNA, the CDR3 is TGTGCCAGCAATGGCGCGGACCTGAACACCGGGGAGCTGTTTTTT. The chain links TRBV27 to TRBJ2-2, with no clear D. Trimming shortened V by 7 bases and J by 1 base, and 13 bases separated the two germline ends. In germline, CDR1 is MNHEY, CDR2 SMNVEV (reference sequence). The CDR3 has 15 amino acids.

In this sample, this clonotype turned up many times. The chain carries TRBV11-1 and TRBJ1-4, with D tentatively TRBD1 (5 bases). CDR3 length: 16 residues. Trimming cost V 5 bases and J 7 bases, with 20 bases left between them. Germline V CDR1 and CDR2: SGHAT, FQDESV (reference sequence). CDR3 protein: CASSPRVVGRGEKLFF. The DNA for the CDR3 is TGTGCCAGCAGCCCCAGAGTCGTGGGGAGGGGTGAAAAACTGTTTTTT.

This clonotype has ten or more counts. CDR3 amino acids: CASSLYGRGYKNIQYF. The CDR3 nucleotides read TGTGCCAGCAGCTTGTACGGCAGGGGGTACAAAAACATTCAGTACTTC. The genes are TRBV2 and TRBJ2-4; 7 bases are shared with TRBD1. The ends lost 6 bases at V and 3 bases at J; junction bases unmatched: 11. CDR3 length: 16 residues. The V gene's germline CDR1 is SNHLY and CDR2 FYNNEI.

This clonotype has a count of ten or more. V is TRBV12-3 or TRBV12-4 and J is TRBJ1-1; the D is unclear. CDR3 size: 11 residues. Deletions cut 5 bases from V and 10 bases from J, with 11 bases between. CDR3 DNA sequence: TGTGCCAGCAGTCCCACGGGCCGAGCTTTCTTT. It encodes CASSPTGRAFF.

V is TRBV10-1 and J is TRBJ2-7; no definite D call. In germline, CDR1 is WNHNN, CDR2 SYGVQD (reference sequence). The CDR3 loop spans 11 amino acids. Trimming left V 2 bases short and J 7 bases short, with 6 bases between. CDR3 sequence: CASSEGEEQYF. CDR3 coding DNA: TGCGCCAGCAGTGAGGGCGAGGAGCAGTACTTC.

This clonotype was found many times. This chain uses TRBV12-3 or TRBV12-4 with TRBJ1-2, with D hard to call. The CDR3 has 11 amino acids. Trimming left V 4 bases short and J 8 bases short, with 8 bases between. The CDR3 DNA follows: TGTGCCAGCAGTTGGGGTCGCGGCTACACCTTC. Protein sequence: CASSWGRGYTF.

The V call is TRBV28, the J call TRBJ1-5; 7 nucleotides agree with TRBD1. Germline V gives CDR1 MDHEN, CDR2 SYDVKM. CDR3 length: 14 residues. V lost 2 bases, J lost 4 bases, and 2 bases stayed unmatched. The CDR3 sequence: CASSLRDRNQPQHF. For the CDR3, the DNA is TGTGCCAGCAGTTTAAGGGACAGAAATCAGCCCCAGCATTTT. Full variable domain (missing parts from reference TRBV28 and TRBJ1-5): DVKVTQSSRYLVKRTGEKVFLECVQDMDHENMFWYRQDPGLGLRLIYFSYDVKMKEKGDIPEGYSVSREKKERFSLILESASTNQTSMYLCASSLRDRNQPQHFGDGTRLSIL.

There are many counts of this clonotype. The chain has TRBV7-8 and TRBJ2-5, with TRBD1 as a possible D gene (5 bases). The germline CDR1 and CDR2 sequences are SGHVS and FQNEAQ. Trimming stripped 5 bases from V and 6 bases from J, with 16 bases between. The CDR3 is 14 residues long. CDR3 DNA: TGTGCCAGCAGCCCGCCAGGGTCCCGGAAGACCCAGTACTTC. Translating gives CASSPPGSRKTQYF.

This clonotype was seen ten or more times. The chain has TRBV19 and TRBJ1-1, with D possibly matching TRBD1 (5 bases). Germline V gives CDR1 LNHDA, CDR2 SQIVND (reference sequence). V gave up 2 bases and J gave up 7 bases, with 17 bases separating them. This CDR3 is built from 15 residues. The CDR3 DNA is TGTGCCAGTAGTATATCGGGGCGCGTGGTCCGTGAAGCTTTCTTT. This encodes CASSISGRVVREAFF. The complete variable domain, with remaining parts taken from reference TRBV19 and TRBJ1-1, reads DGGITQSPKYLFRKEGQNVTLSCEQNLNHDAMYWYRQDPGQGLRLIYYSQIVNDFQKGDIAEGYSVSREKKESFPLTVTSAQKNPTAFYLCASSISGRVVREAFFGQGTRLTVV.